This T cell receptor (beta chain) was retrieved from a study of T cell repertoires in cytomegalovirus infection (dated by TCRdb to the late 2010s). Looking at the study overall: Recently identified HLA-C-restricted CMV epitopes, whose presentation resists viral immunomodulation, were targeted by peptide stimulations together with well-studied HLA-B-restricted epitopes. Donor HLA type was relevant to the analysis, because carriage of CMV infection together with the matching HLA type was indicated by public TCR beta signatures.

This clonotype showed up just a few times. Its antigen remains undetermined. Base qualities are not at hand, and no much larger clone is one base apart. The intended sense of this specimen's treatment or condition label: in vitro stimulation with specific CMV peptide epitopes to enrich CMV-specific T cells. Results and caveats for the whole study, not just this receptor: Carriers of CMV infection plus the relevant HLA type were discriminated by the cumulative frequency of public TCR beta family members in the study cohort and in an independent roughly 400-donor cohort. The ex vivo response was dominated by HLA-C-restricted CMV-specific TCR beta clonotypes, and the single most frequent clonotype in two of eight donors was supplied by these HLA-C-restricted clonotypes.

V loses 1 base of germline sequence and J loses 9 bases, and the interval between the two ends is 15 bases. The CDR3 measures 14 amino acids from cysteine to phenylalanine. Only the CDR3 part of the read is kept: 42 bases, read in frame from the first base. The germline V gene encodes CDR1 SGHTA and CDR2 FQGNSA. The reads were generated on an Illumina HiSeq 1500. TCRdb handled the public reads itself, with Q25 trimming in fastp and clone calling in MiXCR, and kept productive beta chains. Merged by CDR3 protein, the rows form single entries marked with the most common genes and DNA. The sample table records about 330,000 distinct CDR3 sequences; roughly 34% of these occur just once. The ten top clones hold about 14% of the sample.

The starting material was cultured PBMCs, obtained from culture after CMV antigen stimulation. This clonotype was obtained from a human donor in good health (CMV status not recorded). Some clones in this sample may be carry-over from other donors' samples. The chain is encoded by TRBV7-2 joined to TRBJ1-2, with the D gene not confidently named. In nucleotide form, the sequence is TGTGCCAGCAGCTTAGATCCGTCGGAGGCTAGCTACACCTTC. Its protein reads: CASSLDPSEASYTF.